Each of the 29 T cell receptor beta chains below was sequenced from the same sample in a study of cytomegalovirus exposure and HLA in healthy donors. Primers included in the PCR were 60 Vbeta and 13 Jbeta primers. The data were produced by immunoSEQ multiplex PCR, yet TCRdb's version contains in-frame clones alone and is incomplete. Its table lists 140,000 or so clones. The sequencing input was PBMCs. These receptors came from a male donor in good health and CMV-seronegative.

The chain uses TRBV7-2 and TRBJ2-1; D unclear. The V gene's germline CDR1 is SGHTA and CDR2 FQGNSA. This CDR3 has 16 residues. V was pared by 0 bases and J by 2 bases, with 11 bases between. The CDR3 protein is CASSLAAQATYNEQFF. Written as DNA, the CDR3 is TGTGCCAGCAGCTTAGCGGCGCAAGCGACCTACAATGAGCAGTTCTTC.

V usage is TRBV25-1 and J usage is TRBJ2-7; 7 positions match TRBD2. The CDR3 has 14 residues. Germline V gene sequence: CDR1 MGHDK, CDR2 SYGVNS. V lost 1 base and J lost 3; bases outside the gene matches: 3. The CDR3 DNA reads TGTGCCAGCAGTGAATGGGGAGGGAACTACGAGCAGTACTTC. Translation: CASSEWGGNYEQYF.

This chain connects TRBV7-9 to TRBJ1-2, with 11 nucleotides matching TRBD1. CDR1 is SEHNR, CDR2 FQNEAQ, per germline (reference sequence). The CDR3 covers 16 residues. V lost 0 bases, J lost 4 bases, and 4 bases stayed unmatched. The CDR3 DNA reads as TGTGCCAGCAGCTTAGCTTGGGACAGGGGGGCCTATGGCTACACCTTC. Protein sequence: CASSLAWDRGAYGYTF.

The chain combines TRBV18 with TRBJ2-1; 7 nucleotides match TRBD2. The germline CDR1 and CDR2 sequences are KGHSH and LQKENI. This CDR3 has 13 amino acids. J gave up 8 bases and V 8 bases, and 9 bases lay outside the gene matches. CDR3 sequence: CASRPGTKYEQFF. The CDR3 nucleotides are TGTGCCAGCCGTCCCGGGACTAAATATGAGCAGTTCTTC.

This chain joins TRBV29-1 and TRBJ1-3; possibly TRBD1 for D (5 bases). Between the trimmed V and J ends, which lost 5 bases and 2 bases, there was a span of 19 bases. The germline V gene has CDR1 SQVTM and CDR2 ANQGSEA. The CDR3 is made up of 16 amino acids. The CDR3 region has the DNA TGCAGCGTTAGGGCACTCCAGGGAAAGACTGGAAACACCATATATTTT. Translation: CSVRALQGKTGNTIYF.

The J gene is TRBJ1-3, the V gene TRBV7-2; 8 bases match TRBD1. CDR3 size: 16 residues. Looked up from germline, CDR1 is SGHTA and CDR2 is FQGNSA. With V trimmed by 5 bases and J by 4 bases, 10 bases remained unmatched. The CDR3 DNA follows: TGTGCCAGCAGCCGCATGGGACAGGCCGTGGGAAACACCATATATTTT. Its translation: CASSRMGQAVGNTIYF.

V and J are TRBV5-1 and TRBJ2-5, with D possibly TRBD1 on 5 matching bases. The J call may be faulty, since TRBJ2-7 better matches the DNA end. CDR3 size: 15 residues. Germline V gene lookup returns CDR1 SGHRS and CDR2 YFSETQ. As DNA, the CDR3 is TGCGCCAGCAGCTTGTCTTCAGGGCTATCCTACGAGCAGTACTTC. Its translation: CASSLSSGLSYEQYF.

This chain joins TRBV29-1 and TRBJ2-5; D is perhaps TRBD1 (6 bases). The V end was cut by 7 bases, the J end by 4 bases, with 16 bases between. This CDR3 is built from 13 residues. Germline loops: CDR1 SQVTM, CDR2 ANQGSEA. The CDR3 loop reads CSGSWGRVETQYF. The CDR3, as DNA: TGCAGCGGAAGTTGGGGGCGGGTAGAGACCCAGTACTTC. The variable domain in full, with the rest retrieved from reference TRBV29-1 and TRBJ2-5, is SAVISQKPSRDICQRGTSLTIQCQVDSQVTMMFWYRQQPGQSLTLIATANQGSEATYESGFVIDKFPISRPNLTFSTLTVSNMSPEDSSIYLCSGSWGRVETQYFGPGTRLLVL.

The chain has TRBV4-2 and TRBJ2-7; the D gene is possibly TRBD2 (5 bases). CDR1 and CDR2 (germline): LGHNA, YNFKEQ. The V and J ends lost 0 bases and 3 bases respectively, with 18 bases between them. This CDR3 contains 17 residues. CDR3 residues: CASSQERGLSLIYEQYF. The CDR3 nucleotides are TGTGCCAGCAGCCAAGAGAGAGGACTTTCCCTGATCTACGAGCAGTACTTC.

DNA of the CDR3: TGTGCCAGCAGCGGGGGACTGGGAGCTTTCTTT. Translation: CASSGGLGAFF. This chain connects TRBV5-6 to TRBJ1-1, with TRBD1 as a possible D gene (5 bases). Germline CDR1 is SGHDT and CDR2 is YYEEEE. CDR3 length: 11 amino acids. Trimming removed 4 bases at V and 10 bases at J, with 11 bases between.

As to this clone: The identical CDR3 is also encoded by other nucleotide sequences in the sample. The rearrangement links TRBV18 to TRBJ1-2; tentative D call: TRBD1 (5 bases). Germline V gene sequence: CDR1 KGHSH, CDR2 LQKENI. This CDR3 comprises 13 residues. The V end was cut by 2 bases, the J end by 1 base, with 5 bases between. CDR3 sequence (DNA): TGTGCCAGCTCACCAGACAGTAACTATGGCTACACCTTC. It yields the protein CASSPDSNYGYTF.

This rearrangement joins TRBV30 to TRBJ1-1; D not certain. Germline CDR1 and CDR2: GTSNPN and SVGIG (reference sequence). This CDR3 region has 11 residues. Deletions cut 2 bases from V and 5 bases from J, with 6 bases between. CDR3 region: CAWSLPTEAFF. The DNA for the CDR3 is TGTGCCTGGAGTCTCCCTACTGAAGCTTTCTTT.

The chain combines TRBV7-9 with TRBJ2-7; 12 bases are shared with TRBD2. This CDR3 region has 17 residues. Trimming took 6 bases from V and 0 from J; bases not matched to a gene: 9. Germline CDR1 is SEHNR and CDR2 is FQNEAQ (reference sequence). The CDR3 DNA is TGTGCCAGCAGGCATACGACTAGCGGGGGCTCCTCCTACGAGCAGTACTTC. Its translation: CASRHTTSGGSSYEQYF.

The chain combines TRBV7-9 with TRBJ2-5; 9 bases map to TRBD1. Germline CDR1 and CDR2: SEHNR and FQNEAQ (reference sequence). Germline trimming cut 5 bases from V and 5 bases from J; bases unmatched to any gene: 9. The CDR3 totals 15 residues. The CDR3 loop reads CASSPRDREVETQYF. In DNA form, the CDR3 reads TGTGCCAGCAGCCCCCGGGACAGGGAAGTGGAGACCCAGTACTTC. The full variable domain, with the rest looked up from reference TRBV7-9 and TRBJ2-5, is DTGVSQNPRHKITKRGQNVTFRCDPISEHNRLYWYRQTLGQGPEFLTYFQNEAQLEKSRLLSDRFSAERPKGSFSTLEIQRTEQGDSAMYLCASSPRDREVETQYFGPGTRLLVL.

This chain uses TRBV2 with TRBJ2-5, with D maybe TRBD2 (6 bases). Germline CDR1 is SNHLY and CDR2 is FYNNEI. V was trimmed by 5 bases and J by 2 bases, leaving 15 bases between them. The CDR3 runs 15 residues. The CDR3 DNA reads as TGTGCCAGCAGTAGGATCTCCGGGAGACAAGAGACCCAGTACTTC. This sequence encodes CASSRISGRQETQYF.

CDR3: CASSEAGTGGGGGYTF. CDR3 in DNA: TGTGCCAGCAGTGAAGCGGGGACAGGGGGCGGCGGTGGCTACACCTTC. The chain employs TRBV6-1 and TRBJ1-2; 12 nucleotides match TRBD1. CDR1 and CDR2 from the germline V gene are MNHNS and SASEGT. The CDR3 sequence is 16 residues long. V shed 0 bases, J shed 7 bases, and the junction held 6 bases outside the gene matches.

The genes are TRBV20-1 and TRBJ2-1; D is uncertain. Trimming stripped 7 bases from V and 7 bases from J, with 11 bases between. The germline V gene has CDR1 DFQATT and CDR2 SNEGSKA (reference sequence). The CDR3 length is 11 residues. CDR3 loop: CSVVVRNEQFF. In DNA, the CDR3 is TGCAGTGTAGTTGTGAGGAATGAGCAGTTCTTC.

The V gene is TRBV5-1, the J gene TRBJ2-7, with 9 bases matching TRBD2. Unmatched junction bases numbered 2, after V lost 2 bases and J lost 2 bases. This CDR3 is 14 amino acids long. Germline V gives CDR1 SGHRS, CDR2 YFSETQ. CDR3 protein: CASSFSGSAYEQYF. The CDR3 DNA reads as TGCGCCAGCAGCTTTAGCGGGAGTGCCTACGAGCAGTACTTC. Full variable domain (rest looked up from reference TRBV5-1 and TRBJ2-7): KAGVTQTPRYLIKTRGQQVTLSCSPISGHRSVSWYQQTPGQGLQFLFEYFSETQRNKGNFPGRFSGRQFSNSRSEMNVSTLELGDSALYLCASSFSGSAYEQYFGPGTRLTVT.

This chain links TRBV2 with TRBJ2-1; tentative D call: TRBD1 (5 bases). The CDR3 sequence is 13 residues long. Trimming left V 6 bases short and J 9 bases short, with 15 bases between. Germline V gives CDR1 SNHLY, CDR2 FYNNEI. The CDR3 sequence is CASRGVGVGEQFF. The CDR3 DNA is TGTGCCAGCAGAGGGGTAGGGGTGGGTGAGCAGTTCTTC. The complete variable domain, with remaining parts taken from reference TRBV2 and TRBJ2-1, reads EPEVTQTPSHQVTQMGQEVILRCVPISNHLYFYWYRQILGQKVEFLVSFYNNEISEKSEIFDDQFSVERPDGSNFTLKIRSTKLEDSAMYFCASRGVGVGEQFFGPGTRLTVL.

The chain couples TRBV2 to TRBJ1-2; weak D call: TRBD1 (5 bases). The CDR3 extends over 15 amino acids. The V end was cut by 2 bases, the J end by 2 bases, with 12 bases between. CDR1 and CDR2 (germline): SNHLY, FYNNEI. The CDR3 sequence is CASSETTALNYGYTF. Here the CDR3 DNA reads TGTGCCAGCAGTGAAACGACAGCTCTAAACTATGGCTACACCTTC. The entire variable domain, with the rest obtained from reference TRBV2 and TRBJ1-2, is as follows: EPEVTQTPSHQVTQMGQEVILRCVPISNHLYFYWYRQILGQKVEFLVSFYNNEISEKSEIFDDQFSVERPDGSNFTLKIRSTKLEDSAMYFCASSETTALNYGYTFGSGTRLTVV.

This rearrangement joins TRBV19 to TRBJ1-5; D might be TRBD1 (5 bases). Germline CDR1 LNHDA, CDR2 SQIVND (reference sequence). The V end was cut by 5 bases, the J end by 4 bases, with 12 bases between. This CDR3 is built from 14 residues. This CDR3 reads CASSRVGDNQPQHF. The CDR3 DNA sequence: TGTGCCAGTAGTCGGGTAGGGGATAATCAGCCCCAGCATTTT.

This rearrangement joins TRBV27 to TRBJ1-2; possible D gene TRBD1, 6 bases. CDR3 size: 13 residues. Trimming shortened V by 4 bases and J by 8 bases, and 14 bases separated the two germline ends. Germline CDR1 MNHEY, CDR2 SMNVEV (reference sequence). The DNA for the CDR3 is TGTGCCAGCAGTTCAGGGGAGATAAAAGGCTACACCTTC. It translates to CASSSGEIKGYTF.

The rearrangement uses TRBV7-2 and TRBJ2-5, with D perhaps TRBD2 (7 bases). V lost 1 base and J 2 bases, leaving 11 bases between the germline ends. This CDR3 has 15 amino acids. In germline, CDR1 is SGHTA, CDR2 FQGNSA. The CDR3 region is CASSLERGAQETQYF. DNA for the CDR3: TGTGCCAGCAGCTTAGAACGGGGGGCTCAAGAGACCCAGTACTTC.

DNA for the CDR3: TGTGCCAGCAGCGGGGGGACAGGCCTATCAAAGGGTGGCTACACCTTC. The encoded protein is CASSGGTGLSKGGYTF. The J gene is TRBJ1-2, the V gene TRBV11-2; TRBD1 aligns across 8 bases. CDR1 is SGHAT, CDR2 FQNNGV, per germline. The CDR3 contains 16 residues. The trim removed 5 bases at V and 7 bases at J, leaving 15 bases unmatched.

The V and J genes are TRBV15 and TRBJ2-3, with D perhaps matching TRBD2 (5 bases). Germline CDR1 is LNHNV and CDR2 is YYDKDF (reference sequence). This CDR3 contains 23 residues. Trimming pared 3 bases from V and 0 bases from J, leaving 34 bases between. The CDR3 region is CATSSASFFLGGPTPLSTDTQYF. The CDR3 DNA sequence: TGTGCCACCAGCAGTGCTTCTTTTTTTCTGGGCGGGCCTACTCCCCTTAGCACAGATACGCAGTATTTT.

The chain carries TRBV7-9 and TRBJ1-1; the match to TRBD1 covers 7 bases. The CDR3 contains 14 residues. The germline gives CDR1 SEHNR, CDR2 FQNEAQ (reference sequence). V lost 5 bases and J lost 4; bases outside the gene matches: 7. The CDR3: CASSQTGPGTEAFF. CDR3 nucleotides: TGTGCCAGCAGCCAGACAGGGCCGGGCACTGAAGCTTTCTTT.

V and J are TRBV29-1 and TRBJ1-5, with TRBD1 as a possible D gene (5 bases). Germline V gene data show CDR1 as SQVTM and CDR2 as ANQGSEA. The ends were cut back, 7 bases at V and 5 bases at J, with 18 bases in the middle. The CDR3 is made up of 14 amino acids. The CDR3 nucleotides read TGCAGCGCTATCACAGGTGGCGGTGATCAGCCCCAGCATTTT. This encodes CSAITGGGDQPQHF.

The rearrangement joins TRBV19 to TRBJ1-1; TRBD1 matches 7 bases. Germline V gene data show CDR1 as LNHDA and CDR2 as SQIVND (reference sequence). The ends lost 3 bases at V and 1 base at J; junction bases unmatched: 2. The CDR3 has 14 residues. The CDR3 DNA follows: TGTGCCAGTAGTATCAACAGGGGGAACACTGAAGCTTTCTTT. Amino acid sequence: CASSINRGNTEAFF.

The chain links TRBV7-9 to TRBJ2-7, with D tentatively TRBD1 (6 bases). Germline CDR1 SEHNR, CDR2 FQNEAQ (reference sequence). This CDR3 comprises 13 residues. The V and J ends lost 7 bases and 3 bases respectively, with 13 bases between them. CDR3 DNA sequence: TGTGCCAGCAAGCTTGGGACAAACTACGAGCAGTACTTC. This sequence encodes CASKLGTNYEQYF.